The T cell receptor beta chain under discussion was sequenced for a study of T cell responses to AZD1222 COVID-19 vaccine. Study-level background: Whether given at about 4 or about 12 weeks, second doses were pooled.

This clone was detected once. Antigen unknown. Method: immunoSEQ multiplex PCR; TCRdb's copy keeps in-frame clones and lacks some. This repertoire shows 95,000 to 150,000 clones, about 87% found once; its top ten account for roughly 4%. Findings and caveats of the study: White British donors predominated, females outnumbered males, and clonal diversity was possibly underestimated. The study found Spike-specific TCR breadth and depth rose after two AZD1222 doses. In all cases, repertoires were sampled only after the peak T cell response.

This TCR derives from an adult in good health. The sample here was peripheral blood, taken on day 0 of AZD1222 vaccination.

DNA for the CDR3: TGTGCCAGCACCTTGGGGCGGGAGGAGGATGAGCAGTTCTTC. Translation gives CASTLGREEDEQFF. This chain connects TRBV27 to TRBJ2-1; 8 positions match TRBD2. The CDR3 contains 14 residues. Germline CDR1 reads MNHEY; CDR2 reads SMNVEV (reference sequence). The trim removed 7 bases at V and 8 bases at J, leaving 10 bases unmatched.